The entry that follows covers one T cell receptor (beta chain) sequence. Its cognate antigen has yet to be identified. Base quality data are lacking; no much larger clone is found one base away. The High Capacity cDNA Reverse Transcription Kit was used to reverse transcribe all of the isolated RNA, meaning that expressed TCRB transcripts were what got sequenced. Naive, central memory and regulatory T cell samples underwent deep immunoSEQ sequencing, averaging about 3.57 million total reads per sample. After sorted cells were lysed in RLT buffer, RNA was extracted with DNase-treated RNeasy Micro or Mini kits, with the choice depending on cell number. To prevent cross-contamination, each cell subset was processed individually, whereas patient and healthy donor samples were processed jointly. The immunoSEQ multiplex PCR was used to amplify TCRB sequences from cDNA, generating 87-bp fragments that spanned the CDR3 region. Amplicons were sequenced on the Illumina HiSeq platform. As for how the authors treated the data: Synthetic template baselines were used to correct PCR bias computationally, reads within Hamming distance 2 were collapsed together, and singletons that could not be merged were discarded. Reads were aligned against IMGT to assign V, D and J genes, CDR3 length and insertions or deletions at six rearrangement sites. Within each subset, clonotype counts were normalized to sorted cell number, and only after that were true diversity and Gini coefficients computed with the tcR R package. The overlap coefficient, calculated on TCRB nucleotide sequences, was used to measure repertoire sharing. TCRdb's version of the immuneACCESS table is confined to in-frame rearrangements and falls short of the full clone set. An unresolved V gene accounts for under half of the shortfall where checked; the remainder is of unknown origin. For V, J and clone size, that table is used; D and trimming come from the DNA. The sample contains just over 150,000 clones, roughly 11% of them found a single time. The ten largest clones take up about 2% of the sample.

The entry originates in a study of beta chain features in type 1 diabetes (dated by TCRdb to between 2018 and 2020). For the wider study: Mean age, gender distribution, total cell number and subset yield did not differ between patients and healthy donors. A total of around 100 million sorted cells were examined across all samples, and RNA yield correlated strongly with the number of cells per subset. The study compared the TCRB repertoires of sorted circulating CD4+ T cell subsets in recently diagnosed type 1 diabetes patients with those in matched healthy donors. Whereas all 30 or so donors provided naive and central memory subsets, regulatory and stem cell-like memory subsets were isolated from just 8 patients and about 8 healthy donors. What the study reported, not specific to this receptor: The naive, central memory and regulatory TCRB repertoires appeared to resemble one another more closely among patients than among healthy donors. PCR might favor shorter templates, but patient and control samples were amplified and corrected together, so any skew would affect both groups equally. Patients with type 1 diabetes made fewer insertions and deleted more nucleotides at VDJ recombination sites, implying thymic rearrangement abnormalities. Because small numbers of individuals were included in the HLA sub-analyses, any influence of HLA type on TCRB rearrangement was left unresolved. In all four CD4+ subsets, TCRB CDR3 length was moderately but significantly shorter in type 1 diabetes patients. Because cDNA was sequenced instead of genomic DNA, highly expressing activated cells could be over-represented, though the groups showed no difference in activation or CD3 levels.

CDR1 and CDR2 were assigned from the germline V gene as SQVTM and ANQGSEA. The CDR3 contains 13 residues, cysteine and phenylalanine counted. Only CDR3 DNA is held: 39 bases, read in frame from base 1. Each donor gave one peripheral blood draw, approximately 0.11 L on average, collected into heparinised tubes. A BD FACSAria II was used to sort naive, central memory, regulatory and stem cell-like memory CD4+ T cells with a panel that included CD45RO, CCR7, CD25, CD127, CD95 and CD27. A purity above 95% was achieved for all sorted populations. PBMCs were isolated right away by Lymphoprep density gradient centrifugation and were stained directly, without culture. Samples were stained and sorted in pairs, with one healthy donor and one patient per experiment, so that batch effects were minimized.

The sequence joins TRBV29-1 to TRBJ2-5; the D region is possibly TRBD1 or TRBD2, each matching across 6 bases. The J call may be in error: the DNA end matches TRBJ2-7 better. Sequenced: central memory CD4+ T cells from blood. This clonotype originated in a man aged 18 to 29 in good health. The DNA sequence is given as TGCAGCGTCCGCGGGACAATCAGCTACGAGCAGTACTTC. Its protein reads: CSVRGTISYEQYF.